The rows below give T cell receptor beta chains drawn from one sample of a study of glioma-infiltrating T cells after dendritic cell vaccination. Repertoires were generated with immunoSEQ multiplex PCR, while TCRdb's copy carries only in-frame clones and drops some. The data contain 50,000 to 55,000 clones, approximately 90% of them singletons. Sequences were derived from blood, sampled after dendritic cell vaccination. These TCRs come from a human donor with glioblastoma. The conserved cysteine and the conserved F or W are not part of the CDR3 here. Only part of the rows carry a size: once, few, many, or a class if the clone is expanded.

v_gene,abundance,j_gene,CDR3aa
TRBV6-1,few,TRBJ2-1,ASSDEGLLRYEQF
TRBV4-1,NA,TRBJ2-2,ASSQETPSIGELF
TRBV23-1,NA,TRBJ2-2,ASPETSGRSGELF
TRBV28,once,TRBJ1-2,ANQGQNYGYT
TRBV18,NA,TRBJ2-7,ASSPPNSYEQY
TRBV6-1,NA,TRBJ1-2,ASRGGQENGYT
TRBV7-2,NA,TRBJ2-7,ASSLVLAGPSYEQY
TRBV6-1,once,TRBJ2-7,ASSDGGATPGEQY
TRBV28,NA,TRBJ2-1,ASSMSRNEQF
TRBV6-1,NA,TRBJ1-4,ASNTLGRTNEKLF
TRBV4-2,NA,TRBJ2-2,ASSQGDYLTITGELF
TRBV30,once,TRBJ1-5,AWSVGGNSNQPQH
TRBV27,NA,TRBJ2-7,ASSFVSGSYEQY
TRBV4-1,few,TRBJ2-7,ASSQAPTVSYEQY
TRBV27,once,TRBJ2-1,ASGPDSLVWNEQF
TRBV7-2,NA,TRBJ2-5,ASSLTSGSGETQY
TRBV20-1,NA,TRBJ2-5,SADTQETQY
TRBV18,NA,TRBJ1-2,ASSPGQETALSGYT
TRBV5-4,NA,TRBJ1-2,ASSPDRNYGYT
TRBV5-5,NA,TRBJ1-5,ASSSRGGVGNQPQH
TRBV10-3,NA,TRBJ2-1,AISEGVGGDNEQF
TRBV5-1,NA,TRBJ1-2,ASSLLASDSGYT
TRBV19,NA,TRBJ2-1,ASSRARSELAGEQF
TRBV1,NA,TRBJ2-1,TSSPGTSGRVQF
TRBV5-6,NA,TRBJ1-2,ASSPADRFRGGYT
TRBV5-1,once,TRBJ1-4,ASSPEANGEKLF
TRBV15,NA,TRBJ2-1,ATSRRHRDRGSLVPRNEQF
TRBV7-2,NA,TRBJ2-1,ASSLALASGPQF
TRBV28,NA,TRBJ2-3,ASSGASTDTQY
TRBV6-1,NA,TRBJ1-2,ASSENSHGYT
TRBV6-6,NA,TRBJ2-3,ASSLGGRVTDTQY